This TCR beta chain came from a study of a mutant IDH1 vaccine in newly diagnosed glioma. J was trimmed by 0 bases and V by 4 bases; bases with no gene match: 9. The germline V gene has CDR1 SNHLY and CDR2 FYNNEI. CDR3 length: 17 residues. Profiled with immunoSEQ multiplex PCR; TCRdb holds only in-frame clones, not every one. The sample contains about 13,000 clones, around three quarters of which appear only once. The table lists this clone with a few counts. Its target is unknown. Time point: week 47, end of study. With topical imiquimod, each dose of the vaccine consisted of 300 ug of mutant IDH1 20-mer peptide. Whole-study results and caveats: No link was apparently found between pseudoprogression and changes in top peripheral T cell clonotypes.

Source: PBMCs, taken from a glioma patient whose treatment included an IDH1 peptide vaccine. The chain combines TRBV2 with TRBJ1-5, with 7 bases fitting TRBD1. The receptor comes from a woman between 40 and 55 years old with glioma. DNA for the CDR3: TGTGCCAGCAGTGCCCTGGGGGACAGCTATAGCAATCAGCCCCAGCATTTT. Translation gives CASSALGDSYSNQPQHF.